Below, 27 T cell receptor beta chains from the same sample are listed, as sequenced in a study of T cell clonality in common variable immunodeficiency. Clones were read by immunoSEQ multiplex PCR, and TCRdb kept only the in-frame ones, dropping some. The specimen has fewer than 75,000 clones, none found just once. The source material was peripheral blood mononuclear cells. These receptors originate from a person aged 18 to 70 in good health.

Notes on this clone: The sequence runs out 3 residues before the end of the CDR3; the remainder is reconstructed from the germline J gene. The chain joins TRBV29-1 to TRBJ2-1; 9 nucleotides align to TRBD2. This CDR3 is built from 15 residues. V lost 3 bases, J lost 8 bases, and 11 bases stayed unmatched. From germline, CDR1 is SQVTM and CDR2 ANQGSEA. CDR3 region: CSVEGSGRGVDEQFF. The CDR3 bases that were read are TGCAGCGTTGAGGGTAGCGGGAGAGGAGTGGATGAG.

In its sample, this clone was seen many times. The read is 3 residues too short to cover the CDR3 end, so that end is filled in from the germline J gene. The V and J genes are TRBV29-1 and TRBJ2-7; TRBD1 matches 9 bases. Germline V lookup: CDR1 SQVTM, CDR2 ANQGSEA. The CDR3 covers 12 residues. After removal of 6 bases from V and 3 bases from J, the junction contained 3 bases not matched to a gene. CDR3 DNA (partial): TGCAGCGTGAGGGACAGGGACTACGAG. This gives the protein CSVRDRDYE. The CDR3, in full, reads CSVRDRDYEQYF.

This clone has ten or more counts. Coverage ceases 3 residues before the CDR3 finishes, and the germline J gene fills in the end. The V gene is TRBV20-1, the J gene TRBJ2-7; D possibly corresponds to TRBD2 (5 bases). Germline V gene data show CDR1 as DFQATT and CDR2 as SNEGSKA (reference sequence). The V end was cut by 3 bases, the J end by 2 bases, with 14 bases between. The CDR3 has 14 residues. CDR3 loop: CSARYTRFPYEQYF. Incomplete CDR3 DNA: TGCAGTGCTAGGTATACTAGATTCCCCTACGAG.

This clone was counted many times. Read coverage stops 3 residues before the CDR3 terminus; the germline J gene supplies the remainder. The chain is built from TRBV30 and TRBJ1-1; D ambiguous. The CDR3 loop spans 12 amino acids. The V gene lost 2 bases and the J gene lost 1 base, with 5 bases spanning the gap. The germline V gene has CDR1 GTSNPN and CDR2 SVGIG (reference sequence). CDR3 loop: CAWSTANTEAFF. CDR3 bases read: TGTGCCTGGAGTACAGCGAACACTGAA.

This clone was recorded at least ten times. The CDR3 end lies 3 residues beyond the end of the read and is filled in from the germline J gene. The chain is built from TRBV7-2 and TRBJ2-2, with TRBD2 matching 10 bases. This CDR3 region has 15 residues. V was pared by 5 bases and J by 5 bases, with 5 bases of the junction left unmatched. Germline CDR1 and CDR2: SGHTA and FQGNSA. CDR3 DNA (partial): TGTGCCAGCAGCCCTGGACTAGCGGAGACCGGGGAG. It translates to CASSPGLAETGE. The complete CDR3 sequence is CASSPGLAETGELFF.

This clone was observed many times. From the germline J gene comes the end of the CDR3, since the read stops 3 residues before it. This rearrangement joins TRBV24-1 to TRBJ1-5; D is possibly TRBD1 (5 bases). V was trimmed by 3 bases and J by 1 base, leaving 12 bases between them. This CDR3 has 16 amino acids. CDR1 is KGHDR and CDR2 is SFDVKD in the germline V gene. This CDR3 reads CATSDAGRGSNQPQHF. CDR3 bases read: TGTGCCACCAGTGATGCGGGGCGGGGGAGCAATCAGCCC.

The sample holds many counts of this clone. Read data end 3 residues before the CDR3 end; the end is taken from the germline J gene. This rearrangement joins TRBV19 to TRBJ1-1, with 9 bases aligning to TRBD1. The junction had 7 bases not matched to a gene; V was cut back by 6 bases and J by 5 bases. CDR3 length: 14 residues. CDR1 and CDR2 from the germline V gene are LNHDA and SQIVND (reference sequence). CDR3 DNA (partial): TGTGCCAGTAGACCGACAGGGGGAACAACTGAA. This codes for CASRPTGGTTE. The full CDR3 reads CASRPTGGTTEAFF.

This clone was counted between two and nine times. The CDR3 goes on 3 residues after the read ends, and that part is filled in from the germline J gene. V and J are TRBV4-2 and TRBJ2-7; the match to TRBD2 covers 9 bases. CDR1 is LGHNA and CDR2 is YNFKEQ in the germline V gene. The length of the CDR3 is 13 residues. Germline trimming cut 3 bases from V and 3 bases from J; bases unmatched to any gene: 0. CDR3 protein: CASSQTSGYEQYF. CDR3 DNA (partial): TGTGCCAGCAGCCAGACTAGCGGCTACGAG.

This clone was observed many times. The missing CDR3 end, 3 residues past where the read stops, is filled in from the germline J gene. V is TRBV2 and J is TRBJ1-6; D is perhaps TRBD1 (5 bases). The V gene lost 3 bases and the J gene lost 9 bases, with 15 bases spanning the gap. The CDR3 spans 15 residues. The V gene's germline CDR1 is SNHLY and CDR2 FYNNEI. CDR3: CASSEVPGRGSPLHF. CDR3 DNA (partial): TGTGCCAGCAGTGAGGTTCCGGGAAGGGGTTCACCC.

This clone was counted between two and nine times. Read data end 3 residues before the CDR3 end; the end is taken from the germline J gene. The V call is TRBV20-1, the J call TRBJ2-5, with D possibly being TRBD1 (5 bases). Per germline, CDR1 DFQATT and CDR2 SNEGSKA (reference sequence). The CDR3 has 13 amino acids. V lost 7 bases and J 3 bases, leaving 15 bases between the germline ends. CDR3 sequence: CSERRATEETQYF. Incomplete CDR3 DNA: TGCAGTGAACGCAGGGCCACCGAAGAGACC.

This clone was observed at least ten times. The read falls 3 residues short of the CDR3 end, and the missing part is taken from the germline J gene. The J gene is TRBJ1-4, the V gene TRBV20-1; D not resolved. Between the trimmed V and J ends, which lost 2 bases and 8 bases, there was a span of 12 bases. In germline, CDR1 is DFQATT, CDR2 SNEGSKA (reference sequence). The CDR3 loop spans 13 amino acids. Incomplete CDR3 DNA: TGCAGTGCTAGAAACCCCGCGGTCGAAAAA. This codes for CSARNPAVEK. The CDR3 in full is CSARNPAVEKLFF.

This clone occurred many times. The read terminates 3 residues ahead of where the CDR3 ends, so the germline J gene completes it. The chain links TRBV2 to TRBJ1-2; D may be TRBD1 (6 bases). The length of the CDR3 is 15 residues. Trimming took off 0 bases at V and 7 bases at J, with 15 bases between the two ends. Germline loops: CDR1 SNHLY, CDR2 FYNNEI. The covered CDR3 bases are TGTGCCAGCAGTGAAGCGCTCTCAGGGGAGGGTGGC. Its translation is CASSEALSGEGG. The whole CDR3 is CASSEALSGEGGYTF.

In this sample, this clone turned up many times. At one end the junction does not follow the germline gene, possibly because of a read error. The CDR3 extends 3 residues past the end of the read, so its final part is completed from the germline J gene. The chain joins TRBV7-7 to TRBJ2-2; weak D call: TRBD2 (6 bases). Germline V gives CDR1 SSHAT, CDR2 FNYEAQ (reference sequence). The CDR3 runs 15 residues. CDR3 amino acids: CASSFGTGNTGELFF. The CDR3 bases that were read are TGTGCTAGCAGCTTTGGGACTGGCAACACCGGGGAG. Based on the CDR3 plus reference TRBV7-7 and TRBJ2-2, the full variable domain is GAGVSQSPRYKVTKRGQDVTLRCDPISSHATLYWYQQALGQGPEFLTYFNYEAQPDKSGLPSDRFSAERPEGSISTLTIQRTEQRDSAMYRCASSFGTGNTGELFFGEGSRLTVL.

This clone has a count of ten or more. The read ends 3 residues early relative to the CDR3; the germline J gene fills the gap. This chain joins TRBV19 and TRBJ1-1; 8 bases align to TRBD1. V gave up 4 bases and J gave up 1 base; unmatched junction bases: 8. This CDR3 has 16 residues. In germline, CDR1 is LNHDA, CDR2 SQIVND (reference sequence). Incomplete CDR3 DNA: TGTGCCAGTAGTACACCGGGACAGGCCAAGAACACTGAA. It specifies CASSTPGQAKNTE. The entire CDR3 is CASSTPGQAKNTEAFF.

This clone was seen ten or more times. The read comes to an end 3 residues before the CDR3 does, leaving the germline J gene to fill in the end. J is TRBJ2-2 and V is TRBV6-2 or TRBV6-3; D is unclear. CDR3 length: 12 residues. Trimming stripped 4 bases from V and 4 bases from J, with 4 bases between. The germline V gene has CDR1 MNHEY and CDR2 SVGEGT. The CDR3 bases that were read are TGTGCCAGCAGTTTCAGCACCGGGGAG. This gives the protein CASSFSTGE. In full, the CDR3 is CASSFSTGELFF.

This clone was detected many times. The read comes to an end 3 residues before the CDR3 does, leaving the germline J gene to fill in the end. The J gene is TRBJ2-7, the V gene TRBV19; 7 bases align to TRBD1. Trimming cost V 5 bases and J 1 base; bases outside gene matches: 8. The CDR3 spans 15 residues. Per germline, CDR1 LNHDA and CDR2 SQIVND (reference sequence). The CDR3: CASSVATGRSYEQYF. CDR3 DNA, as far as it was read: TGTGCCAGTAGTGTCGCGACAGGGCGATCCTACGAG. The whole variable domain, filled in from reference TRBV19 and TRBJ2-7, reads DGGITQSPKYLFRKEGQNVTLSCEQNLNHDAMYWYRQDPGQGLRLIYYSQIVNDFQKGDIAEGYSVSREKKESFPLTVTSAQKNPTAFYLCASSVATGRSYEQYFGPGTRLTVT.

This clone was counted at least ten times. The read finishes 3 residues shy of the CDR3 end, and the germline J gene is used to complete it. The chain is built from TRBV15 and TRBJ2-2; TRBD2 agrees at 7 bases. The CDR3 sequence is 17 residues long. Germline CDR1 LNHNV, CDR2 YYDKDF (reference sequence). V lost 0 bases and J lost 4; bases outside the gene matches: 8. The CDR3 protein is CATSRDETSRTTGELFF. The covered CDR3 bases are TGTGCCACCAGCAGAGATGAGACTAGCAGAACCACCGGGGAG.

This clone was detected ten times or more. The read terminates 3 residues before the CDR3 end, so the remaining end is supplied by the germline J gene. The chain recombines TRBV5-1 with TRBJ1-4; TRBD1 is a possible D gene (6 bases). Trimming took 4 bases from V and 5 from J, leaving 12 bases between them. The CDR3 has 14 amino acids. The germline V gene encodes CDR1 SGHRS and CDR2 YFSETQ. CDR3 DNA (partial): TGCGCCAGCAGCGAACAGGGAGTAAATGAAAAA. Its translation: CASSEQGVNEK. The entire CDR3 reads CASSEQGVNEKLFF. Full variable domain (rest looked up from reference TRBV5-1 and TRBJ1-4): KAGVTQTPRYLIKTRGQQVTLSCSPISGHRSVSWYQQTPGQGLQFLFEYFSETQRNKGNFPGRFSGRQFSNSRSEMNVSTLELGDSALYLCASSEQGVNEKLFFGSGTQLSVL.

This clone was found many times. The sequenced fragment ends 3 residues before the CDR3 boundary, so the rest is inferred from the germline J gene. This chain links TRBV19 with TRBJ1-1; 9 bases are shared with TRBD1. The V and J ends lost 8 bases and 5 bases, in that order; junction bases with no gene match: 6. There are 13 residues in the CDR3. CDR1 and CDR2 from the germline V gene are LNHDA and SQIVND (reference sequence). The CDR3 region is CASALGQGTEAFF. The covered CDR3 bases are TGTGCCAGTGCCCTCGGACAGGGGACTGAA.

This clone was picked up many times. The read comes to an end 3 residues before the CDR3 does, leaving the germline J gene to fill in the end. V and J are TRBV7-9 and TRBJ2-7, with 7 bases identical to TRBD1. The CDR3 length is 14 residues. The junction had 6 bases not matched to a gene; V was cut back by 5 bases and J by 2 bases. The germline gives CDR1 SEHNR, CDR2 FQNEAQ (reference sequence). The CDR3: CASSPNRGAYEQYF. The CDR3 DNA, read in part, is TGTGCCAGCAGCCCCAACAGGGGAGCCTACGAG.

Ten or more counts support this clone. The CDR3 goes on 3 residues after the read ends, and that part is filled in from the germline J gene. This chain connects TRBV18 to TRBJ2-3; 8 positions match TRBD2. This CDR3 has 16 residues. Germline lookup yields CDR1 KGHSH and CDR2 LQKENI. V was pared by 3 bases and J by 0 bases, with 5 bases of the junction left unmatched. CDR3 DNA (partial): TGTGCCAGCTCACCGACTAGCGCTGCTAGCACAGATACG. Its translation is CASSPTSAASTDT. Given in full, the CDR3 is CASSPTSAASTDTQYF.

This clone was observed at least ten times. The read terminates 3 residues before the CDR3 end, so the remaining end is supplied by the germline J gene. The V call is TRBV5-6, the J call TRBJ1-5; weak D call: TRBD1 (5 bases). Per the germline V gene, CDR1 is SGHDT and CDR2 is YYEEEE. CDR3 size: 13 residues. V was trimmed by 3 bases and J by 7 bases, leaving 11 bases between them. The CDR3: CASSWARAQPQHF. CDR3 DNA (partial): TGTGCCAGCAGCTGGGCCAGGGCCCAGCCC.

This clone was counted ten times or more. The read terminates 3 residues before the CDR3 end, so the remaining end is supplied by the germline J gene. The chain is built from TRBV18 and TRBJ1-2, with 8 bases aligning to TRBD1. The CDR3 totals 14 residues. Unmatched junction bases numbered 3, after V lost 3 bases and J lost 3 bases. Per the germline V gene, CDR1 is KGHSH and CDR2 is LQKENI. The part of the CDR3 DNA that was read is TGTGCCAGCTCACCGGCAGGGGGCGACTATGGC. Protein product: CASSPAGGDYG. The whole CDR3 is CASSPAGGDYGYTF.

This clone appeared many times. The missing CDR3 end, 3 residues past where the read stops, is filled in from the germline J gene. The J gene is TRBJ2-7, the V gene TRBV20-1, with 7 bases fitting TRBD1. In germline, CDR1 is DFQATT, CDR2 SNEGSKA (reference sequence). The CDR3 has 16 amino acids. Unmatched junction bases numbered 14, after V lost 4 bases and J lost 2 bases. The covered CDR3 bases are TGCAGTGCTATTCCAATACGACAGGGCTTTACCTACGAG. It yields the protein CSAIPIRQGFTYE. The whole CDR3 protein reads CSAIPIRQGFTYEQYF.

The sample holds many counts of this clone. The read stops 3 residues short of the end of the CDR3; the missing end is completed from the germline J gene. The rearrangement uses TRBV10-3 and TRBJ1-6; perhaps TRBD1 as D (5 bases). Per germline, CDR1 ENHRY and CDR2 SYGVKD. Trimming took 2 bases from V and 5 from J, leaving 13 bases between them. This CDR3 spans 16 amino acids. CDR3 sequence: CAISEPHGRDNSPLHF. The part of the CDR3 DNA that was read is TGTGCCATCAGTGAGCCCCACGGCAGGGATAATTCACCC.

On this clone itself: The CDR3 end is not reached by the read, which stops 3 residues before it; the germline J gene fills it in. The V call is TRBV20-1, the J call TRBJ2-7, with TRBD1 matching 8 bases. The germline gives CDR1 DFQATT, CDR2 SNEGSKA (reference sequence). Trimming cost V 3 bases and J 2 bases; bases outside gene matches: 6. CDR3 size: 14 residues. This CDR3 is CSASLRTGTYEQYF. The DNA read from the CDR3 is TGCAGTGCTAGTTTACGGACAGGGACCTACGAG.

This clone was picked up many times. With the read ending 3 residues before the CDR3 end, the germline J gene is used to fill in that end. This chain uses TRBV4-2 with TRBJ1-4; 12 positions agree with TRBD1. Trimming at V came to 4 bases and at J to 7 bases, leaving 7 bases not matched to a gene. Germline V lookup: CDR1 LGHNA, CDR2 YNFKEQ. This CDR3 has 16 residues. The CDR3 loop reads CASSPGQGAGSEKLFF. Partial CDR3 DNA: TGTGCCAGCAGCCCGGGACAGGGGGCGGGAAGTGAAAAA.